This TCR beta chain emerged from a study of CD8 T cells in ankylosing spondylitis. Study-wide results and limits: Matched synovial fluid from ankylosing spondylitis patients was reported to be enriched for disease-linked clones. Certain motif variants had earlier appeared in reactive arthritis synovial fluid and blood.

Construction of TCR beta libraries was performed using quantitative 5'-RACE with molecular barcodes. TCRdb re-called the 5' RACE reads through MiXCR, storing one row per CDR3 protein. This repertoire shows tens of thousands of distinct CDR3 sequences, about 27% found once; its top ten account for roughly three fifths. Notes on this clonotype: Its specificity is unknown.

Input material: blood, either unsorted or a sorted T cell fraction (not recorded which). The receptor was derived from a male donor with ankylosing spondylitis or in good health (not recorded which).

This chain's CDR3 is CASRRGGRASPYNEQFF. CDR3 DNA sequence: TGCGCCAGCCGACGTGGCGGGAGGGCCTCACCCTACAATGAGCAGTTCTTC. This rearrangement joins TRBV5-1 to TRBJ2-1; 9 bases match TRBD2. V trimming: 7 bases; J trimming: 2 bases; junction bases outside the gene matches: 13. The CDR3 contains 17 residues. The V gene's germline CDR1 is SGHRS and CDR2 YFSETQ.